This T cell receptor (beta chain) originates from a study of T cell responses to AZD1222 COVID-19 vaccine. Sequenced by immunoSEQ multiplex PCR; TCRdb stores in-frame clones only, minus some. The profile shows around 130,000 clones, 93% of them singletons. Trimming stripped 1 base from V and 5 bases from J, with 6 bases between. The CDR3 covers 12 residues. CDR1 and CDR2 from the germline V gene are GTSNPN and SVGIG (reference sequence). V is TRBV30 and J is TRBJ2-1, with D unresolved. The specimen was peripheral blood, collected on day 0 of AZD1222 vaccination. The receptor was derived from an adult in good health. CDR3 DNA sequence: TGTGCCTGGAGTGGGGCACACAATGAGCAGTTCTTC. Translating gives CAWSGAHNEQFF.